The TCR beta chain described here comes from a study of metastatic and nonmetastatic thyroid tumors. Across the whole study: The study looked at repertoires side by side in blood and in tumor or nodule tissue from malignant and benign thyroid patients.

Not a single patient had been given any form of treatment at any point before undergoing thyroid surgery. TCRdb called clones again from the PCR reads with MiXCR. The table includes more than 15,000 clones, under 30% detected once. The material sequenced was adjacent normal tissue. The sequence was obtained from a female donor with papillary thyroid cancer or a benign thyroid nodule (not recorded which). Some clones in this sample may be carry-over from other donors' samples.

CDR3 nucleotide sequence: TGCAGTGCTAGAGATCCGCGGGGGACCTACGAGCAGTACTTC. This translates into CSARDPRGTYEQYF. The genes are TRBV20-1 and TRBJ2-7; 7 bases match TRBD2. Trimming cost V 0 bases and J 2 bases; bases outside gene matches: 4. The CDR3 spans 14 residues. Germline V gene data show CDR1 as DFQATT and CDR2 as SNEGSKA (reference sequence).